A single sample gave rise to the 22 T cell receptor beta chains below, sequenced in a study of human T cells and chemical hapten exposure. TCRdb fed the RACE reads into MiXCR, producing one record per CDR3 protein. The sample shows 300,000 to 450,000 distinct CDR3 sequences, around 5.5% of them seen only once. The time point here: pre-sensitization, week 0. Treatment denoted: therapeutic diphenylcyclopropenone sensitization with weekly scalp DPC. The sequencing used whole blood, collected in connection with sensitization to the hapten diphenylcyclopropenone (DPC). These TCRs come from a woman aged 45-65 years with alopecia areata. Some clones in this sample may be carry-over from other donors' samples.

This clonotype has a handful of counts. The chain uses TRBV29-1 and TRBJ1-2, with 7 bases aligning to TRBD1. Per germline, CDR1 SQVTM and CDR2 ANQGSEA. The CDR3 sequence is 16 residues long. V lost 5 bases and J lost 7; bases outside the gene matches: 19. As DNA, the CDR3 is TGCAGCGTTATCCCGACAGGGCCGAACCAACTAACTGGCTACACCTTC. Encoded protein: CSVIPTGPNQLTGYTF.

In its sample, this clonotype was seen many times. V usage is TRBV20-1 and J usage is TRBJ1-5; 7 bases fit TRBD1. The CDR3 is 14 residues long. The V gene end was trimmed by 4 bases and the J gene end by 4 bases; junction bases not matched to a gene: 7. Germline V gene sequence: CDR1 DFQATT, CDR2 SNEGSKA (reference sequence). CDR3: CSAMTGNANQPQHF. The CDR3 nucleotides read TGCAGTGCTATGACAGGGAATGCGAATCAGCCCCAGCATTTT.

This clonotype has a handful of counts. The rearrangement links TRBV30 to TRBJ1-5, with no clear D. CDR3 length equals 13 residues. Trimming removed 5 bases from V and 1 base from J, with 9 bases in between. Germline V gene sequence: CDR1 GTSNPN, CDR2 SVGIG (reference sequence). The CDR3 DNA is TGTGCCTGGGAAGATGACAGCAATCAGCCCCAGCATTTT. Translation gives CAWEDDSNQPQHF.

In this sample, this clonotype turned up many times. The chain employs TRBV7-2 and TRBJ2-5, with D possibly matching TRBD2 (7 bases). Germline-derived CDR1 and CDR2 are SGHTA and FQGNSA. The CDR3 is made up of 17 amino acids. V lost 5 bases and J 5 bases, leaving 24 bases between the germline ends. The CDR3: CASSLLALGGGQETQYF. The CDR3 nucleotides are TGTGCCAGCAGCCTCCTGGCCCTAGGGGGGGGCCAGGAGACCCAGTACTTC.

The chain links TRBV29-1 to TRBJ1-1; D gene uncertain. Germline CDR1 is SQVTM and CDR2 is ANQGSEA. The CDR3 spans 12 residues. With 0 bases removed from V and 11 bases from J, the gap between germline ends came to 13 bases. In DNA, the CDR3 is TGCAGCGTTGAAGAGGGGTACAACCTGGCTTTCTTT. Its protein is CSVEEGYNLAFF.

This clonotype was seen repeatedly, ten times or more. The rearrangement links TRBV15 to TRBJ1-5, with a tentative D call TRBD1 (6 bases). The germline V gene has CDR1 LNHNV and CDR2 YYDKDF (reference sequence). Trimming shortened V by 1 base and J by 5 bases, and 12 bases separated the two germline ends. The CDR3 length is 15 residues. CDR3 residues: CATSRGTGYDQPQHF. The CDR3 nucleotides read TGTGCCACCAGCAGAGGAACAGGGTACGATCAGCCCCAGCATTTT.

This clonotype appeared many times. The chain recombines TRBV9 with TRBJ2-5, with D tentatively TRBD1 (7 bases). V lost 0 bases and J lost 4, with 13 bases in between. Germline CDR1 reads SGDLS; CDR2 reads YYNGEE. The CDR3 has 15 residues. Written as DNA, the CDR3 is TGTGCCAGCAGCGTAGGAGACAGGGAGGTAGAGACCCAGTACTTC. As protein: CASSVGDREVETQYF.

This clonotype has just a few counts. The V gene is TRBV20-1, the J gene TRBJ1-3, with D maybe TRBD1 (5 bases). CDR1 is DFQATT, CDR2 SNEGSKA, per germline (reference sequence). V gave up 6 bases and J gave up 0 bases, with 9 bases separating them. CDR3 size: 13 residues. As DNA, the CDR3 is TGCAGTGCGAACAGGATCTCTGGAAACACCATATATTTT. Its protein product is CSANRISGNTIYF.

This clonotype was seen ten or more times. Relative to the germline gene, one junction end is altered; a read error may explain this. The CDR3 bases are TGTGCCACCAGTGGGGGTAGGACTGAAGCTTTCTTT. This gives the protein CATSGGRTEAFF. This chain connects TRBV12-3 or TRBV12-4 to TRBJ1-1; possible D gene TRBD1, 5 bases. This CDR3 region has 12 residues.

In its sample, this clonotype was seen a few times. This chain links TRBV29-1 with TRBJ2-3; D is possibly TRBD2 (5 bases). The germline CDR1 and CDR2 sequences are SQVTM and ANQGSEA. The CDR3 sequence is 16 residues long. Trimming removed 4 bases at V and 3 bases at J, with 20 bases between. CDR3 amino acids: CSVAGTTRSRTDTQYF. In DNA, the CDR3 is TGCAGCGTTGCCGGCACCACTAGATCCCGGACAGATACGCAGTATTTT.

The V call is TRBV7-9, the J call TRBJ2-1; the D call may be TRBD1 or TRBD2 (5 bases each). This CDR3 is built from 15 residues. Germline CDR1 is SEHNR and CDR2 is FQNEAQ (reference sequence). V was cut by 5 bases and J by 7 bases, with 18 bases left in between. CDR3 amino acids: CASSQTGPAENEQFF. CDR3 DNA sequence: TGTGCCAGCAGCCAAACGGGACCCGCTGAAAATGAGCAGTTCTTC.

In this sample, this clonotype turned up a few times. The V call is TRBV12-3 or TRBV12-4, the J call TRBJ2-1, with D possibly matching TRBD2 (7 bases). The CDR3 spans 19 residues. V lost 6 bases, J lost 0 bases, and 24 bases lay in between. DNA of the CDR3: TGTGCCAGCAGCCCCTTGTGGGGGGGGCGCTTACCCTCCTACAATGAGCAGTTCTTC. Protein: CASSPLWGGRLPSYNEQFF.

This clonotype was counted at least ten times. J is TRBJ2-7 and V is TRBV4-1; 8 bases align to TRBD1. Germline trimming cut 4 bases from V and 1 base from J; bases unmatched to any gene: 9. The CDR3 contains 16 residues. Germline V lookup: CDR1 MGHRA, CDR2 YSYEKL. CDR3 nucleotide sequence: TGCGCCAGCAGCCCCACAGTCGGGGACAGGTCCTACGAGCAGTACTTC. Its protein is CASSPTVGDRSYEQYF.

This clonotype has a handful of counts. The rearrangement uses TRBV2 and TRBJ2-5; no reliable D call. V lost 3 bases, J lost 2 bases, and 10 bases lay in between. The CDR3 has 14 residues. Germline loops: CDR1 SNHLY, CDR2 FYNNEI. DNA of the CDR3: TGTGCCAGCAGTGAGGATGTGGTACAAGAGACCCAGTACTTC. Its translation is CASSEDVVQETQYF.

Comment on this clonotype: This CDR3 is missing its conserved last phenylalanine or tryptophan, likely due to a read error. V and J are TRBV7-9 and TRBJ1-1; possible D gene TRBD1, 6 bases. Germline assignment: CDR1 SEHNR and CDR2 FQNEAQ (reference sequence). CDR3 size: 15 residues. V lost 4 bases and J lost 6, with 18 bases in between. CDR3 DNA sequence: TGTGCCAGCAGCTCCAGGCAGGGGAATAGCGCTGAAGCTTTCTTA. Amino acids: CASSSRQGNSAEAFL.

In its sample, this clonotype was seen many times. As DNA, the CDR3 is TGTGCCAGCAGTTACCCTGGACAGGGAGTCACTGAAGCTTTCTTT. This codes for CASSYPGQGVTEAFF. The rearrangement links TRBV6-6 to TRBJ1-1, with TRBD1 matching 8 bases. The V gene end was trimmed by 2 bases and the J gene end by 4 bases; junction bases not matched to a gene: 6. The germline gives CDR1 MNHNY, CDR2 SVGAGI (reference sequence). The CDR3 length is 15 residues.

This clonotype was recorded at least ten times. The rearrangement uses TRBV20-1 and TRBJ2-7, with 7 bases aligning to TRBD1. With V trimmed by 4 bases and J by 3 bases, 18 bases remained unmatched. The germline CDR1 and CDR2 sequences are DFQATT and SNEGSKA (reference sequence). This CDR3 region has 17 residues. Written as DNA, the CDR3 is TGCAGTGCTATCGTTTCCCCCGACCGGGACAGCTTCTACGAGCAGTACTTC. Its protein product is CSAIVSPDRDSFYEQYF.

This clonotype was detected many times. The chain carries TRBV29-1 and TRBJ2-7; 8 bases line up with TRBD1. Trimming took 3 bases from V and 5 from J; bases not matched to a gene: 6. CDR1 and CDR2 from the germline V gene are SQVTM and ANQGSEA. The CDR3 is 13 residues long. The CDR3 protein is CSVETGVNDEQYF. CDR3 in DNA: TGCAGCGTTGAGACAGGGGTGAATGACGAGCAGTACTTC.

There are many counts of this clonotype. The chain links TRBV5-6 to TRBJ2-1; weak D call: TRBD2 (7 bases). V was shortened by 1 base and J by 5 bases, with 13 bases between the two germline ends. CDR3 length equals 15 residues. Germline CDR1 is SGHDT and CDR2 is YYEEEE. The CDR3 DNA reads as TGTGCCAGCAGCTTGTGGGGGGGGCACCACAATGAGCAGTTCTTC. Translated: CASSLWGGHHNEQFF.

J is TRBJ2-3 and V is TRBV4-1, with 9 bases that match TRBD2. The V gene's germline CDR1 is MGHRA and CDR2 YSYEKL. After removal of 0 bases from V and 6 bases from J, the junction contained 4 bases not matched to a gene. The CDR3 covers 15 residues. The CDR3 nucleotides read TGCGCCAGCAGCCAAGATCGACTAGCGGTGGATACGCAGTATTTT. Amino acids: CASSQDRLAVDTQYF.

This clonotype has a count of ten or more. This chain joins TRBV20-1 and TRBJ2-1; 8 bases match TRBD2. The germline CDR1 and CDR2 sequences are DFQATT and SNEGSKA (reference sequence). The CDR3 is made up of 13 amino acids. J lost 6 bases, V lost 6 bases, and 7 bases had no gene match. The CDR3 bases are TGCAGTGCCCAGCGGGAGTGGGTCAATGAGCAGTTCTTC. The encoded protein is CSAQREWVNEQFF.

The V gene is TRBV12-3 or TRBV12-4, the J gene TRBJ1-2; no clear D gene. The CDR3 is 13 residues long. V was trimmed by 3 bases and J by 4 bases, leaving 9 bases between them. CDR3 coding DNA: TGTGCCAGCAGTTTCGGGGATATCTATGGCTACACCTTC. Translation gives CASSFGDIYGYTF.